This T cell receptor (beta chain) derives from a study of shared clonotypes between healthy human individuals. Study-level points and caveats: Larger richness was generally estimated for naive than memory subsets.

Investigators spread the genomic DNA of each subset evenly over several immunoSEQ plates. TCRdb's copy holds only in-frame clones and misses some; the assay was immunoSEQ multiplex PCR. The top ten clones hold roughly 0.1% of a sample with around 650,000 clones, around 96% of them seen once. Naivety among CD8 cells was defined by CD45RO negativity and positive CCR7 selection, thereby excluding terminally differentiated effector memory CD45RA+ cells. Germline CDR1 reads SGHNT; CDR2 reads YYREEE (reference sequence). The length of the CDR3 is 13 residues. Trimming pared 0 bases from V and 8 bases from J, leaving 8 bases between. As to this clone: Its target is not known.

This receptor was obtained from a young woman in good health. This chain links TRBV5-4 with TRBJ1-4, with D perhaps matching TRBD1 (5 bases). The specimen was naive CD8+ T cells sorted from blood. CDR3: CASSLETEEKLFF. DNA of the CDR3: TGTGCCAGCAGCTTGGAGACAGAGGAAAAACTGTTTTTT.